This passage covers 10 T cell receptor beta chains from one sample sequenced in a study of technical replicates of blood from a handful of donors. Repertoires were generated with immunoSEQ multiplex PCR, while TCRdb's copy carries only in-frame clones and drops some. Of fewer than 80,000 clones listed, roughly 90% are singletons. The specimen was PBMCs. Source of these receptors: a human donor in good health. Some clones in this sample may be carry-over from other donors' samples.

Relative to its sample, this clone is medium-sized. One end of the junction does not line up with germline, which may come from a read error. This sample includes further DNA sequences coding for the same CDR3. The rearrangement links TRBV5-1 to TRBJ1-6, with D perhaps TRBD1 (5 bases). This CDR3 spans 14 amino acids. Germline CDR1 and CDR2: SGHRS and YFSETQ. CDR3 in amino acids: CASSLAGGYSPLHF. In DNA form, the CDR3 reads TGCGCCAGCAGTTTGGCCGGGGGTTATTCACCCCTCCACTTT.

V and J are TRBV2 and TRBJ1-5; TRBD1 might be the D (5 bases). V was cut by 1 base and J by 0 bases, with 19 bases left in between. The length of the CDR3 is 19 residues. Germline CDR1 is SNHLY and CDR2 is FYNNEI. CDR3 sequence (DNA): TGTGCCAGCAGTGAAGGGTTTAGGGGAAGGGGTTATAGCAATCAGCCCCAGCATTTT. It encodes CASSEGFRGRGYSNQPQHF.

The rearrangement uses TRBV28 and TRBJ1-2; possibly TRBD1 for D (6 bases). Trimming removed 3 bases at V and 4 bases at J, with 9 bases between. From germline, CDR1 is MDHEN and CDR2 SYDVKM. This CDR3 contains 13 residues. Here the CDR3 reads CASSFGQPYGYTF. The CDR3 bases are TGTGCCAGCAGTTTTGGACAGCCCTATGGCTACACCTTC.

The chain combines TRBV7-2 with TRBJ1-6; tentatively, D is TRBD1 (6 bases). The length of the CDR3 is 16 residues. The V end was cut by 0 bases, the J end by 8 bases, with 14 bases between. Germline V gene data show CDR1 as SGHTA and CDR2 as FQGNSA. CDR3: CASSLAGGGGHSPLHF. CDR3 nucleotides: TGTGCCAGCAGCTTAGCAGGAGGGGGGGGGCATTCACCCCTCCACTTT.

This chain joins TRBV7-2 and TRBJ1-1; maybe TRBD1 (5 bases). The length of the CDR3 is 15 residues. Germline V lookup: CDR1 SGHTA, CDR2 FQGNSA. Trimming stripped 0 bases from V and 3 bases from J, with 11 bases between. In nucleotides, the CDR3 is TGTGCCAGCAGCTTAGCCCAGGGCCGGTACACTGAAGCTTTCTTT. Protein product: CASSLAQGRYTEAFF. The whole variable domain, filled in from reference TRBV7-2 and TRBJ1-1, reads GAGVSQSPSNKVTEKGKDVELRCDPISGHTALYWYRQSLGQGLEFLIYFQGNSAPDKSGLPSDRFSAERTGGSVSTLTIQRTQQEDSAVYLCASSLAQGRYTEAFFGQGTRLTVV.

This chain links TRBV5-1 with TRBJ2-3; 7 bases match TRBD2. Germline CDR1 SGHRS, CDR2 YFSETQ. The CDR3 spans 14 residues. Trimming cost V 2 bases and J 10 bases; bases outside gene matches: 10. The CDR3 loop is CASSLGLVERSQYF. The CDR3 region has the DNA TGCGCCAGCAGCTTAGGACTAGTAGAACGTTCGCAGTATTTT. The full variable domain, its missing parts supplied by reference TRBV5-1 and TRBJ2-3, is KAGVTQTPRYLIKTRGQQVTLSCSPISGHRSVSWYQQTPGQGLQFLFEYFSETQRNKGNFPGRFSGRQFSNSRSEMNVSTLELGDSALYLCASSLGLVERSQYFGPGTRLTVL.

The V call is TRBV4-1, the J call TRBJ2-7; possible D gene TRBD1, 5 bases. The V and J ends lost 3 bases and 3 bases respectively, with 24 bases between them. CDR1 and CDR2 from the germline V gene are MGHRA and YSYEKL. There are 18 residues in the CDR3. The CDR3 reads CASSHTWRGTGRFYEQYF. The CDR3, as DNA: TGCGCCAGCAGCCACACTTGGAGAGGAACAGGACGGTTCTACGAGCAGTACTTC.

This clone has a single count. The chain couples TRBV25-1 to TRBJ2-3; D is possibly TRBD1 (5 bases). Germline V gene sequence: CDR1 MGHDK, CDR2 SYGVNS. This CDR3 is 11 amino acids long. With 5 bases removed from V and 6 bases from J, the gap between germline ends came to 6 bases. Here the CDR3 DNA reads TGTGCCAGCAGTAAGGGGGATACGCAGTATTTT. This codes for CASSKGDTQYF. The complete variable domain, with remaining parts taken from reference TRBV25-1 and TRBJ2-3, reads EADIYQTPRYLVIGTGKKITLECSQTMGHDKMYWYQQDPGMELHLIHYSYGVNSTEKGDLSSESTVSRIRTEHFPLTLESARPSHTSQYLCASSKGDTQYFGPGTRLTVL.

The V call is TRBV7-9, the J call TRBJ2-7, with 10 bases matching TRBD1. V trimming: 0 bases; J trimming: 2 bases; junction bases outside the gene matches: 1. Germline-derived CDR1 and CDR2 are SEHNR and FQNEAQ (reference sequence). This CDR3 has 15 amino acids. The CDR3 region is CASSLAGQGTYEQYF. For the CDR3, the DNA is TGTGCCAGCAGCTTAGCGGGACAGGGGACCTACGAGCAGTACTTC.

The chain joins TRBV7-7 to TRBJ2-7, with a weak D call TRBD2 (6 bases). Deletions cut 5 bases from V and 0 bases from J, with 11 bases between. This CDR3 comprises 14 residues. CDR1 and CDR2 from the germline V gene are SSHAT and FNYEAQ (reference sequence). The CDR3 DNA follows: TGTGCCAGCAGCCCCCGGACTAACTCCTACGAGCAGTACTTC. Amino acid sequence: CASSPRTNSYEQYF.